The rows below give T cell receptor beta chains drawn from one sample of a study of control samples from healthy donors and cancer patients. TCRdb's table, derived via immunoSEQ multiplex PCR, lists solely in-frame clones and lacks some. The sample holds about 130,000 clones, roughly 92% seen once. The source material was PBMCs. These receptor sequences come from a man older than 75 with head and neck cancer. CDR3s include the opening cysteine and the closing phenylalanine or tryptophan. The order of the fields is clone size, V gene, D gene, J gene, CDR3 protein, CDR3 DNA. A D gene is named only where the DNA matches it firmly. For some rows the clone size is stated as once, few or many, or as a class when expanded; others skip it.

abundance: once
v_gene: TRBV5-1
d_gene: TRBD1
j_gene: TRBJ2-3
CDR3aa: CASTRQGEGTDTQYF
CDR3nt: TGCGCCAGCACCCGACAGGGCGAGGGCACAGATACGCAGTATTTT

abundance: NA
v_gene: TRBV30
d_gene: NA
j_gene: TRBJ1-1
CDR3aa: CAWRPDRYTEAFF
CDR3nt: TGTGCCTGGAGGCCCGACAGATACACTGAAGCTTTCTTT

abundance: NA
v_gene: TRBV10-1
d_gene: TRBD1
j_gene: TRBJ2-7
CDR3aa: CASSGGQGSLSYEQYF
CDR3nt: TGCGCCAGCAGTGGGGGACAGGGAAGTTTGTCCTACGAGCAGTACTTC

abundance: NA
v_gene: TRBV7-9
d_gene: TRBD2
j_gene: TRBJ2-5
CDR3aa: CASSGTSGDWETQYF
CDR3nt: TGTGCCAGCAGCGGGACTAGCGGGGACTGGGAGACCCAGTACTTC

abundance: NA
v_gene: TRBV7-2
d_gene: NA
j_gene: TRBJ2-7
CDR3aa: CASSPHRFNEQYF
CDR3nt: TGTGCCAGCAGCCCTCACAGGTTCAACGAGCAGTACTTC

abundance: NA
v_gene: TRBV5-1
d_gene: NA
j_gene: TRBJ2-2
CDR3aa: CASSAGRTSNTGELFF
CDR3nt: TGCGCCAGCAGCGCGGGACGTACATCGAACACCGGGGAGCTGTTTTTT

abundance: NA
v_gene: TRBV5-4
d_gene: NA
j_gene: TRBJ2-7
CDR3aa: CASSLQGSYEQYF
CDR3nt: TGTGCCAGCAGCTTGCAGGGCTCCTACGAGCAGTACTTC

abundance: NA
v_gene: TRBV7-4
d_gene: TRBD2
j_gene: TRBJ2-7
CDR3aa: CASSLAAGTKTYEQYF
CDR3nt: TGTGCCAGCAGCTTAGCAGCGGGAACAAAGACCTACGAGCAGTACTTC

abundance: NA
v_gene: TRBV3-1/TRBV3-2
d_gene: NA
j_gene: TRBJ2-7
CDR3aa: CASSQQGSPHYEQYF
CDR3nt: TGTGCCAGCAGCCAACAGGGTAGTCCACACTACGAGCAGTACTTC

abundance: few
v_gene: TRBV6-6
d_gene: TRBD1
j_gene: TRBJ1-6
CDR3aa: CASSSDRGNSPLHF
CDR3nt: TGTGCCAGCAGTTCGGACAGGGGGAATTCACCCCTCCACTTT

abundance: NA
v_gene: TRBV3-1/TRBV3-2
d_gene: NA
j_gene: TRBJ2-1
CDR3aa: CASSQPGGALNEQFF
CDR3nt: TGTGCCAGCAGCCAACCAGGCGGGGCCCTAAATGAGCAGTTCTTC

abundance: once
v_gene: TRBV4-1
d_gene: NA
j_gene: TRBJ2-2
CDR3aa: CASSQVGRRAGELFF
CDR3nt: TGCGCCAGCAGCCAAGTAGGCCGGAGGGCCGGGGAGCTGTTTTTT

abundance: NA
v_gene: TRBV7-8
d_gene: NA
j_gene: TRBJ1-3
CDR3aa: CASSLVKGDSGNTIYF
CDR3nt: TGTGCCAGCAGCTTAGTCAAGGGGGACTCTGGAAACACCATATATTTT

abundance: NA
v_gene: TRBV5-1
d_gene: TRBD1
j_gene: TRBJ2-1
CDR3aa: CASSLVTGIRTNEQFF
CDR3nt: TGCGCCAGCAGCTTGGTGACAGGGATTCGTACAAATGAGCAGTTCTTC

abundance: once
v_gene: TRBV21-1
d_gene: NA
j_gene: TRBJ1-2
CDR3aa: CASSTPGQGVAYTF
CDR3nt: TGTGCCAGCAGCACACCGGGACAGGGAGTCGCATACACCTTC

abundance: NA
v_gene: TRBV5-4
d_gene: TRBD2
j_gene: TRBJ2-5
CDR3aa: CASSFRLAGSQETQYF
CDR3nt: TGTGCCAGCAGCTTCAGACTAGCGGGGAGTCAAGAGACCCAGTACTTC

abundance: NA
v_gene: TRBV6-2/TRBV6-3
d_gene: NA
j_gene: TRBJ1-4
CDR3aa: CASCPRGNEKLFF
CDR3nt: TGTGCCAGCTGCCCGAGGGGTAATGAAAAACTGTTTTTT

abundance: NA
v_gene: TRBV28
d_gene: NA
j_gene: TRBJ2-1
CDR3aa: CASSKGGPYNEQFF
CDR3nt: TGTGCCAGCAGTAAGGGGGGCCCCTACAATGAGCAGTTCTTC

abundance: NA
v_gene: TRBV4-1
d_gene: TRBD1
j_gene: TRBJ1-6
CDR3aa: CASSQDRFLGQANSPLHF
CDR3nt: TGCGCCAGCAGCCAAGATAGGTTCCTCGGACAGGCTAATTCACCCCTCCACTTT

abundance: NA
v_gene: TRBV19
d_gene: NA
j_gene: TRBJ2-7
CDR3aa: CASSFRHGPYEQYF
CDR3nt: TGTGCCAGTAGTTTCCGACACGGCCCCTACGAGCAGTACTTC

abundance: NA
v_gene: TRBV6-5
d_gene: TRBD2
j_gene: TRBJ2-1
CDR3aa: CASSSRGLAGVTEQFF
CDR3nt: TGTGCCAGCAGTTCCCGCGGACTAGCGGGGGTGACTGAGCAGTTCTTC

abundance: NA
v_gene: TRBV19
d_gene: NA
j_gene: TRBJ1-2
CDR3aa: CATTGIEGYTF
CDR3nt: TGTGCCACAACAGGGATAGAAGGCTACACCTTC

abundance: NA
v_gene: TRBV7-2
d_gene: TRBD2
j_gene: TRBJ2-1
CDR3aa: CASSLSMARIAGNEQFF
CDR3nt: TGTGCCAGCAGCTTAAGCATGGCTAGAATAGCGGGGAATGAGCAGTTCTTC

abundance: NA
v_gene: TRBV5-1
d_gene: NA
j_gene: TRBJ1-1
CDR3aa: CASSLGQMNTEAFF
CDR3nt: TGCGCCAGCAGCTTGGGGCAGATGAACACTGAAGCTTTCTTT

abundance: NA
v_gene: TRBV7-6
d_gene: NA
j_gene: TRBJ1-4
CDR3aa: CASSRRHDEKLFF
CDR3nt: TGTGCCAGCAGCCGCCGACATGATGAAAAACTGTTTTTT

abundance: NA
v_gene: TRBV5-4
d_gene: NA
j_gene: TRBJ1-1
CDR3aa: CASSPGGWQDKAEAFF
CDR3nt: TGTGCCAGCAGCCCCGGCGGGTGGCAGGATAAGGCTGAAGCTTTCTTT

abundance: NA
v_gene: TRBV18
d_gene: TRBD1
j_gene: TRBJ2-1
CDR3aa: CASSPGQGGYNEQFF
CDR3nt: TGTGCCAGCTCACCGGGACAGGGGGGTTACAATGAGCAGTTCTTC

abundance: NA
v_gene: TRBV2
d_gene: NA
j_gene: TRBJ1-2
CDR3aa: CASRSGVYGYTF
CDR3nt: TGTGCCAGCAGATCAGGGGTCTATGGCTACACCTTC

abundance: NA
v_gene: TRBV19
d_gene: NA
j_gene: TRBJ2-7
CDR3aa: CASSISAPDRGWQYF
CDR3nt: TGTGCCAGTAGTATTTCAGCCCCAGACCGAGGATGGCAGTACTTC

abundance: NA
v_gene: TRBV6-5
d_gene: NA
j_gene: TRBJ1-6
CDR3aa: CASILRGTGAPLHF
CDR3nt: TGTGCCAGCATCCTCAGAGGAACGGGGGCACCCCTCCACTTT

abundance: few
v_gene: TRBV19
d_gene: NA
j_gene: TRBJ2-7
CDR3aa: CASSIATLSSYEQYF
CDR3nt: TGTGCCAGTAGTATAGCAACTCTTTCCTCCTACGAGCAGTACTTC

abundance: NA
v_gene: TRBV4-2
d_gene: NA
j_gene: TRBJ1-1
CDR3aa: CASSQERGVWTEAFF
CDR3nt: TGTGCCAGCAGCCAAGAGAGGGGGGTTTGGACTGAAGCTTTCTTT

abundance: NA
v_gene: TRBV6-2/TRBV6-3
d_gene: NA
j_gene: TRBJ1-5
CDR3aa: CASSRTGMGGNQPQHF
CDR3nt: TGTGCCAGCAGCCGCACAGGGATGGGGGGCAATCAGCCCCAGCATTTT

abundance: NA
v_gene: TRBV6-5
d_gene: TRBD2
j_gene: TRBJ2-7
CDR3aa: CASSMTAGDLYEQYF
CDR3nt: TGTGCCAGCAGCATGACGGCGGGAGATCTCTACGAGCAGTACTTC

abundance: NA
v_gene: TRBV6-5
d_gene: NA
j_gene: TRBJ2-3
CDR3aa: CASSPRADTQYF
CDR3nt: TGTGCCAGCAGCCCCCGGGCAGATACGCAGTATTTT

abundance: NA
v_gene: TRBV3-1/TRBV3-2
d_gene: NA
j_gene: TRBJ2-3
CDR3aa: CASSQDPLRTIYTDTQYF
CDR3nt: TGTGCCAGCAGCCAAGATCCTCTTAGGACTATTTACACAGATACGCAGTATTTT

abundance: NA
v_gene: TRBV11-2
d_gene: NA
j_gene: TRBJ2-7
CDR3aa: CASSYTYTRSYEQYF
CDR3nt: TGTGCCAGCAGTTACACGTATACTAGATCCTACGAGCAGTACTTC